This entry describes one TCR beta chain. Two negative PCRs, clearance, or symptom resolution had been documented for recovered Cohort 3 donors. Germline values: CDR1 LNHDA, CDR2 SQIVND (reference sequence). The CDR3 length is 16 residues. J was trimmed by 7 bases and V by 3 bases; bases with no gene match: 8. The repertoire was sequenced with immunoSEQ multiplex PCR; TCRdb's copy has only in-frame clones and lacks some. The table has around 380,000 clones, over 75% seen once. The source of the sample is a study of blood T cell repertoires in COVID-19. The chain recombines TRBV19 with TRBJ2-2, with 10 bases identical to TRBD2. The TCR comes from a man aged 25-45 years who had recovered from COVID-19. The sequenced sample consisted of PBMCs or T cells enriched from blood (not recorded which). CDR3: CASSIRASGGDGELFF. As DNA, the CDR3 is TGTGCCAGTAGTATTCGGGCTAGCGGGGGCGACGGGGAGCTGTTTTTT.